This T cell receptor beta chain was sequenced for a study of radiotherapy plus CTLA-4 blockade in lung cancer. Looking at the study overall: Objective responses were recorded in 15% to 20% of patients, with disease control recorded in 31%.

CDR1 and CDR2 (germline): SGHNT, YYREEE (reference sequence). The CDR3 spans 15 residues. With V trimmed by 2 bases and J by 0 bases, 1 base remained unmatched. Overall study findings and caveats: Blood TCR clones of tumor origin expanded after radiotherapy plus ipilimumab. Interferon-beta and early blood T cell clone dynamics reportedly predicted response best.

Points on this clone: Its antigen remains unidentified.

Using immunoSEQ multiplex PCR, the repertoire was profiled, and TCRdb retains in-frame clones only, with some absent. The sample lists roughly 130,000 clones, over 80% occurring once. CTLA-4 blockade with ipilimumab, together with focal radiation, was given to patients with chemo-refractory metastatic non-small-cell lung cancer. The starting material was peripheral blood, obtained from a patient treated with radiotherapy plus ipilimumab. This clonotype originated in a human donor with non-small cell lung cancer that progressed on radiotherapy plus ipilimumab. This chain uses TRBV5-4 with TRBJ2-2; 7 bases align to TRBD2. The CDR3 protein is CASSLAGTNTGELFF. The CDR3 DNA sequence: TGTGCCAGCAGCTTAGCGGGGACGAACACCGGGGAGCTGTTTTTT.